A single sample gave rise to the 19 T cell receptor beta chains below, sequenced in a study of blood T cell repertoires in COVID-19. Sequencing was performed with immunoSEQ multiplex PCR; in TCRdb, only in-frame clones are kept and a portion is missing. The table lists some 250,000 clones, approximately 90% of them singletons. Sequencing was carried out using peripheral blood. Receptor source: a woman in her 40s who had recovered from COVID-19.

The chain employs TRBV30 and TRBJ2-1; 16 bases line up with TRBD2. The CDR3 sequence is 19 residues long. The germline CDR1 and CDR2 sequences are GTSNPN and SVGIG (reference sequence). CDR3 sequence: CARGGDGTSGRDTYNEQFF. The CDR3 DNA reads as TGTGCACGAGGGGGGGACGGGACTAGCGGGAGGGACACCTACAATGAGCAGTTCTTC.

V and J are TRBV5-8 and TRBJ2-5; the match to TRBD1 covers 10 bases. Germline V lookup: CDR1 SGHTS, CDR2 YDEGEE. V gave up 0 bases and J gave up 4 bases; unmatched junction bases: 3. The CDR3 consists of 15 residues. The CDR3 sequence: CASSLGDRGGETQYF. The CDR3 DNA reads as TGTGCCAGCAGCTTGGGGGACAGGGGTGGAGAGACCCAGTACTTC. The full variable domain, rest sourced from reference TRBV5-8 and TRBJ2-5, is EAGVTQSPTHLIKTRGQQATLRCSPISGHTSVYWYQQALGLGLQFLLWYDEGEERNRGNFPPRFSGRQFPNYSSELNVNALELEDSALYLCASSLGDRGGETQYFGPGTRLLVL.

The chain recombines TRBV4-1 with TRBJ1-6; D possibly corresponds to TRBD1 (5 bases). The V and J ends lost 4 bases and 4 bases respectively, with 11 bases between them. CDR1 and CDR2 (germline): MGHRA, YSYEKL. The CDR3 runs 15 residues. The CDR3, as DNA: TGCGCCAGCAGCCCAGCGACAGTTTATAATTCACCCCTCCACTTT. As protein: CASSPATVYNSPLHF.

The chain uses TRBV11-3 and TRBJ1-1, with TRBD1 matching over 8 bases. Per the germline V gene, CDR1 is SGHNT and CDR2 is YENEEA. Losses at the gene ends were 0 bases for V and 2 bases for J; bases not matched to a gene: 2. The length of the CDR3 is 15 residues. The CDR3 reads CASSLDGQGNTEAFF. CDR3 DNA: TGTGCCAGCAGCTTAGATGGACAGGGCAACACTGAAGCTTTCTTT.

V usage is TRBV4-2 and J usage is TRBJ2-7; TRBD1 matches 7 bases. Germline values: CDR1 LGHNA, CDR2 YNFKEQ. V shed 4 bases and J 3 bases; nucleotides not matched to a gene: 9. This CDR3 comprises 15 residues. The CDR3 DNA sequence: TGTGCCAGCAGCCCCCCAGGGGGATATTTCTACGAGCAGTACTTC. It codes for CASSPPGGYFYEQYF.

The gene calls are TRBV5-1 and TRBJ2-2, with D hard to call. Trimming pared 0 bases from V and 4 bases from J, leaving 7 bases between. This CDR3 spans 14 amino acids. CDR1 and CDR2 (germline): SGHRS, YFSETQ. The CDR3 is CASSLVPGTGELFF. The DNA for the CDR3 is TGCGCCAGCAGCTTGGTCCCGGGCACCGGGGAGCTGTTTTTT.

This clone showed up just a few times. The rearrangement joins TRBV4-1 to TRBJ2-7, with D possibly being TRBD2 (6 bases). Germline V gives CDR1 MGHRA, CDR2 YSYEKL. The CDR3 covers 12 residues. V lost 3 bases to trimming and J lost 6 bases, with 9 bases between them. CDR3 loop: CASSQGGTEQYF. The CDR3, as DNA: TGCGCCAGCAGCCAGGGCGGGACCGAGCAGTACTTC.

This chain uses TRBV6-2 or TRBV6-3 with TRBJ2-3; D is ambiguous. The ends were cut back, 0 bases at V and 2 bases at J, with 6 bases in the middle. The CDR3 sequence is 14 residues long. The germline V gene has CDR1 MNHEY and CDR2 SVGEGT. CDR3 sequence (DNA): TGTGCCAGCAGTTACTCTTTAGACACAGATACGCAGTATTTT. Its translation is CASSYSLDTDTQYF.

The chain carries TRBV7-9 and TRBJ2-1, with no clear D. CDR1 SEHNR and CDR2 FQNEAQ come from the germline V gene (reference sequence). The CDR3 runs 15 residues. V gave up 7 bases and J gave up 4 bases, with 17 bases separating them. The CDR3 DNA is TGTGCCAGCACCCGAGTAGTAGCCCCTTACAATGAGCAGTTCTTC. This sequence encodes CASTRVVAPYNEQFF.

This chain's CDR3 is CSVGFLAATYNEQFF. The CDR3 coding sequence is TGCAGCGTTGGTTTCCTAGCGGCCACCTACAATGAGCAGTTCTTC. The V gene is TRBV29-1, the J gene TRBJ2-1; TRBD2 matches at 7 bases. The CDR3 has 15 residues. Germline V gene lookup returns CDR1 SQVTM and CDR2 ANQGSEA. Unmatched junction bases numbered 8, after V lost 4 bases and J lost 2 bases.

In DNA, the CDR3 is TGTGCCAGCAGCTTGAGGGGGCCCTATGGCTACACCTTC. Its protein product is CASSLRGPYGYTF. The chain uses TRBV5-6 and TRBJ1-2; 7 nucleotides agree with TRBD1. Trimming cost V 1 base and J 4 bases; bases outside gene matches: 1. The CDR3 has 13 amino acids. The V gene's germline CDR1 is SGHDT and CDR2 YYEEEE.

The chain joins TRBV13 to TRBJ1-4; perhaps TRBD1 as D (5 bases). Deletions cut 8 bases from V and 3 bases from J, with 13 bases between. This CDR3 has 14 residues. Per germline, CDR1 PRHDT and CDR2 FYEKMQ (reference sequence). The chain's CDR3 is CASGSRGANEKLFF. CDR3 nucleotide sequence: TGTGCCAGCGGCAGCCGGGGGGCTAATGAAAAACTGTTTTTT.

The chain recombines TRBV9 with TRBJ2-5; D is perhaps TRBD1 (6 bases). This CDR3 has 15 amino acids. V dropped 4 bases and J dropped 4 bases, with 17 bases sitting between them. Germline CDR1 is SGDLS and CDR2 is YYNGEE. The CDR3 spells CASSPGAARGETQYF. CDR3 nucleotide sequence: TGTGCCAGCAGCCCTGGGGCCGCCAGGGGAGAGACCCAGTACTTC.

CDR3 sequence reads: CARSRGLAGDQSSYEQYV. For the CDR3, the DNA is TGTGCCAGAAGTCGAGGGCTAGCGGGAGATCAGAGCTCCTACGAGCAGTACGTC. This chain links TRBV5-3 with TRBJ2-7, with 10 bases identical to TRBD2. TRBV5-3 is noted as an ORF with a role that remains uncertain. The CDR3 has 18 residues. V was pared by 5 bases and J by 0 bases, with 14 bases of the junction left unmatched.

The chain links TRBV4-1 to TRBJ2-1; the match to TRBD2 covers 8 bases. The germline V gene has CDR1 MGHRA and CDR2 YSYEKL. The length of the CDR3 is 16 residues. Trimming took 1 base from V and 2 from J; bases not matched to a gene: 4. The CDR3 sequence is CASSQGVAGPYNEQFF. The CDR3 nucleotides are TGCGCCAGCAGCCAAGGGGTAGCGGGGCCCTACAATGAGCAGTTCTTC.

The V gene is TRBV6-5, the J gene TRBJ1-6; no definite D call. The V gene lost 4 bases and the J gene lost 9 bases, with 13 bases spanning the gap. The CDR3 sequence is 14 residues long. CDR1 and CDR2 from the germline V gene are MNHEY and SVGAGI. The CDR3 region is CASSSRPESSPLHF. CDR3 sequence (DNA): TGTGCCAGCAGTTCTCGACCGGAGAGTTCACCCCTCCACTTT.

V usage is TRBV24-1 and J usage is TRBJ2-3; 8 bases map to TRBD1. The CDR3 contains 15 residues. V was clipped by 12 bases and J by 2 bases; unmatched bases: 12. Per the germline V gene, CDR1 is KGHDR and CDR2 is SFDVKD. In DNA form, the CDR3 reads TGTGCCCCGGGTGTCCGGGACAGGCACACAGATACGCAGTATTTT. It translates to CAPGVRDRHTDTQYF.

The V call is TRBV13, the J call TRBJ2-5, with 11 bases lining up with TRBD2. Germline V lookup: CDR1 PRHDT, CDR2 FYEKMQ (reference sequence). V gave up 5 bases and J gave up 2 bases; unmatched junction bases: 7. There are 16 residues in the CDR3. Here the CDR3 reads CASSPSRTSGQETQYF. CDR3 sequence (DNA): TGTGCCAGCAGCCCTAGTCGGACTAGCGGGCAAGAGACCCAGTACTTC.

The chain uses TRBV6-5 and TRBJ1-5, with 8 bases fitting TRBD1. From germline, CDR1 is MNHEY and CDR2 SVGAGI. The V segment lost 6 bases and the J segment 6 bases; nucleotides outside the gene matches: 10. There are 15 residues in the CDR3. The CDR3 sequence: CASRGGAGGGQPQHF. The CDR3 DNA is TGTGCCAGCAGGGGGGGGGCAGGGGGCGGTCAGCCCCAGCATTTT.